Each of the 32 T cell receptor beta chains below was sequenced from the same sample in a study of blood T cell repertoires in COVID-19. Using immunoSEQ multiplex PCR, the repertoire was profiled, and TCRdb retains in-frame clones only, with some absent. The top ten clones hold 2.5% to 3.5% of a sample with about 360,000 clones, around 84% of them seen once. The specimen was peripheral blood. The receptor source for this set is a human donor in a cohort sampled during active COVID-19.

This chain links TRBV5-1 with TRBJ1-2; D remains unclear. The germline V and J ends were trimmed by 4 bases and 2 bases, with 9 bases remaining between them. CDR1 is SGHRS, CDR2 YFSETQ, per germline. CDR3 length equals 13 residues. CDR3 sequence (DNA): TGCGCCAGCAGCCGGGTCTTAAACTATGGCTACACCTTC. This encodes CASSRVLNYGYTF.

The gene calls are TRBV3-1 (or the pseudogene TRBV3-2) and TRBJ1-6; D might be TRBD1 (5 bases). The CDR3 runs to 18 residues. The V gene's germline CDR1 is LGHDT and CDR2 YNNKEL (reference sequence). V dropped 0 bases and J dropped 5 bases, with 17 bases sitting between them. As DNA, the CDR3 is TGTGCCAGCAGCCAAGATGGTAGGGGCCAACGGGATAATTCACCCCTCCACTTT. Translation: CASSQDGRGQRDNSPLHF.

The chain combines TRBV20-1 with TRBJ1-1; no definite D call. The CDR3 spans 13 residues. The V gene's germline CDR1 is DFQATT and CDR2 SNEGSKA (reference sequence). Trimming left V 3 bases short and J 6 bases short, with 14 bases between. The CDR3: CSASRGSSAEAFF. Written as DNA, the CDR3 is TGCAGTGCTAGTCGGGGTTCGAGCGCTGAAGCTTTCTTT.

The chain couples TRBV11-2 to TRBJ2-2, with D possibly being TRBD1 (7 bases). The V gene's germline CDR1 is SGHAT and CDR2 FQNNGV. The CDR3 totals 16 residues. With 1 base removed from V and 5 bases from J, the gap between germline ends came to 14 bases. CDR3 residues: CASSLARQGGTGELFF. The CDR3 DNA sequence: TGTGCCAGCAGCTTAGCCCGCCAGGGGGGAACCGGGGAGCTGTTTTTT.

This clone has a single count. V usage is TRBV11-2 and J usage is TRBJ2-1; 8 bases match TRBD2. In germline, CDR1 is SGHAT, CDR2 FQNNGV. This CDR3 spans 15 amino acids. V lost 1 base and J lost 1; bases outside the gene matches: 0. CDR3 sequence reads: CASSLVAGSYNEQFF. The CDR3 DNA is TGTGCCAGCAGCTTAGTAGCGGGATCCTACAATGAGCAGTTCTTC.

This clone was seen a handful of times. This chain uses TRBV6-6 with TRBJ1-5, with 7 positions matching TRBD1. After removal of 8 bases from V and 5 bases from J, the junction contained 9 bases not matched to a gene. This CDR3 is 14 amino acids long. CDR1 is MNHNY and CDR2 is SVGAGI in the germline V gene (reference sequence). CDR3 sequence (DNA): TGTGCCAGCCGGGGACAGACCTCCGATCAGCCCCAGCATTTT. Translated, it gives CASRGQTSDQPQHF.

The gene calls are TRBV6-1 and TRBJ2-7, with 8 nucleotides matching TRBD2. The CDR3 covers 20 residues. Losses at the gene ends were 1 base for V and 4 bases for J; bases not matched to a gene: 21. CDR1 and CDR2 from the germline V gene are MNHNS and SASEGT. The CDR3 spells CASSEVFRLAGTNQQYEQYF. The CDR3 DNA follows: TGTGCCAGCAGTGAAGTCTTTAGGCTAGCGGGTACCAACCAACAGTACGAGCAGTACTTC.

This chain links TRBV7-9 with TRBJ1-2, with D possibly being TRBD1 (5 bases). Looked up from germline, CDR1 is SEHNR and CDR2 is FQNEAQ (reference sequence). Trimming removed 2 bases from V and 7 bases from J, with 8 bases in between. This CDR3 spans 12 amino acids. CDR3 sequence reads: CASSLLGGGYTF. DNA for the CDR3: TGTGCCAGCAGCTTATTGGGGGGTGGCTACACCTTC. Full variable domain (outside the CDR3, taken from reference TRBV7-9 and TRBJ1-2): DTGVSQNPRHKITKRGQNVTFRCDPISEHNRLYWYRQTLGQGPEFLTYFQNEAQLEKSRLLSDRFSAERPKGSFSTLEIQRTEQGDSAMYLCASSLLGGGYTFGSGTRLTVV.

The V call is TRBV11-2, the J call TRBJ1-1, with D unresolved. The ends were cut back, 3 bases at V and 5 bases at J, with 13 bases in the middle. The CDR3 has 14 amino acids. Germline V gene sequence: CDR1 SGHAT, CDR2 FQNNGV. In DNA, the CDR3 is TGTGCCAGCAGCTTTAGCTCCCTAAGTACTGAAGCTTTCTTT. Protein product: CASSFSSLSTEAFF.

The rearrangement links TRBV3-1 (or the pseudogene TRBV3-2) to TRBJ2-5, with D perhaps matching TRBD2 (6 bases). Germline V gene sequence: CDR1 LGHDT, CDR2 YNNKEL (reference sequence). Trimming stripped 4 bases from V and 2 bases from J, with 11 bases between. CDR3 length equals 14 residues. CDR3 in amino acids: CASSLDYSQETQYF. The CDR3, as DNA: TGTGCCAGCAGCCTGGACTATTCACAAGAGACCCAGTACTTC.

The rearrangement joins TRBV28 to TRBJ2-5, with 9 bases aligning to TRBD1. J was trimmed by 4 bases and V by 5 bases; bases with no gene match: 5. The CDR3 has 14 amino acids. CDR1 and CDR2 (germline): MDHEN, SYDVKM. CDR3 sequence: CASSGQGWAETQYF. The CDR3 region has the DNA TGTGCCAGCAGTGGACAGGGGTGGGCAGAGACCCAGTACTTC.

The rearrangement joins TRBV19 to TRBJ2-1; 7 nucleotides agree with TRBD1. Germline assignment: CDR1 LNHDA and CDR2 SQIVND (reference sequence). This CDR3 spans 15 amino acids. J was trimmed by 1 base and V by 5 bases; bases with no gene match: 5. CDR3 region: CASSPGQSSYNEQFF. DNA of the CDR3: TGTGCCAGTAGTCCGGGACAGAGTTCCTACAATGAGCAGTTCTTC.

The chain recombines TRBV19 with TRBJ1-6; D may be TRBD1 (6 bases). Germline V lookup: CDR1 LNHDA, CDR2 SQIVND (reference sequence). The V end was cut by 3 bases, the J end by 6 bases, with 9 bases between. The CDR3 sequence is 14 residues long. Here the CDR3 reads CASSILGANSPLHF. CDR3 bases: TGTGCCAGTAGTATCTTGGGGGCTAATTCACCCCTCCACTTT.

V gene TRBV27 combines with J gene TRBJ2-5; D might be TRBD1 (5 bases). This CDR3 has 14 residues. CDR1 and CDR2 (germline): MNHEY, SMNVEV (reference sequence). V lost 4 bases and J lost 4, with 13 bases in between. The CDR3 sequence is CASSSPGMGETQYF. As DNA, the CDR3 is TGTGCCAGCAGTTCGCCAGGGATGGGAGAGACCCAGTACTTC.

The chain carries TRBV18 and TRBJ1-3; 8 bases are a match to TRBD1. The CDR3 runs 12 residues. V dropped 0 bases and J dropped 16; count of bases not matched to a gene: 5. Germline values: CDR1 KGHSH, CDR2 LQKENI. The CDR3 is CASSPPDRVPYF. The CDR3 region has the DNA TGTGCCAGCTCACCACCGGACAGGGTGCCGTATTTT.

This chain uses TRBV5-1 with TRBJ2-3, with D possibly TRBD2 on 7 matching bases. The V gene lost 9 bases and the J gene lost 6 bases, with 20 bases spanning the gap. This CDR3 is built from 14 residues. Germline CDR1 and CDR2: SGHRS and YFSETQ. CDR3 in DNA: TGCGCCACCAAAGGCGGGGGCTTGGGGGATACGCAGTATTTT. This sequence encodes CATKGGGLGDTQYF.

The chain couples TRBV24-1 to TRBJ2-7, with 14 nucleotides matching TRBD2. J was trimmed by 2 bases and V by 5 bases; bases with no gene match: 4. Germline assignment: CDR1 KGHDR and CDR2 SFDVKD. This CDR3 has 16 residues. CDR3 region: CATSGGLAGVPYEQYF. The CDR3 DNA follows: TGTGCCACCAGTGGGGGACTAGCGGGAGTACCCTACGAGCAGTACTTC.

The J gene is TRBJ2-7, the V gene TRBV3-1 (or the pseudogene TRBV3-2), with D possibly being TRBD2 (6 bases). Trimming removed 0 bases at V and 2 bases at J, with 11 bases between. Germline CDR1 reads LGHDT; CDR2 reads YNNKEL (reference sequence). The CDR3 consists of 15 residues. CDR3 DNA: TGTGCCAGCAGCCAAGATGGAGGGATCACCTACGAGCAGTACTTC. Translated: CASSQDGGITYEQYF.

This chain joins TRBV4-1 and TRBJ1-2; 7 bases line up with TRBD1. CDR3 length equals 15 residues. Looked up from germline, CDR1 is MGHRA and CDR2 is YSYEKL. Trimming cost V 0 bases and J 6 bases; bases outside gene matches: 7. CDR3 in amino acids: CASSQDGQGENGYTF. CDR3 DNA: TGCGCCAGCAGCCAAGATGGGCAGGGGGAGAATGGCTACACCTTC.

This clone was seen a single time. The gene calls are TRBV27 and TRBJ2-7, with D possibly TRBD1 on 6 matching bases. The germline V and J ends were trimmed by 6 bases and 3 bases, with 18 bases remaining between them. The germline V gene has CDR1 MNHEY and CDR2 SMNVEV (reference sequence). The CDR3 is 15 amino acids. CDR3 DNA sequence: TGTGCCAGCAGGCATCCCAGGGGCCGGAGCTACGAGCAGTACTTC. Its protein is CASRHPRGRSYEQYF.

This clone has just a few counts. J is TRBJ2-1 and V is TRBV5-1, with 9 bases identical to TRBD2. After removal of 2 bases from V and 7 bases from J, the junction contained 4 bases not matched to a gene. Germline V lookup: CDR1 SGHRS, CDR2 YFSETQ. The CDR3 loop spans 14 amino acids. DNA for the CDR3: TGCGCCAGCAGCTTTGCGGGAGGGTTAAATGAGCAGTTCTTC. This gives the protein CASSFAGGLNEQFF.

The CDR3 nucleotides are TGTGCCACGCGTGAGGGACAGGGGACAGATACGCAGTATTTT. Protein product: CATREGQGTDTQYF. The chain has TRBV7-9 and TRBJ2-3; 10 bases are a match to TRBD1. The CDR3 is made up of 14 amino acids. The V gene's germline CDR1 is SEHNR and CDR2 FQNEAQ (reference sequence). The trim removed 10 bases at V and 3 bases at J, leaving 7 bases unmatched.

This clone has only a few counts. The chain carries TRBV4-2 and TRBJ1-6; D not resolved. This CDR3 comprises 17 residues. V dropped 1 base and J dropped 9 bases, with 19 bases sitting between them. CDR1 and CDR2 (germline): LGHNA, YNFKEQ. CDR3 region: CASSQVWGNPGSSPLHF. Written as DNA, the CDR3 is TGTGCCAGCAGCCAAGTTTGGGGAAATCCGGGGAGTTCACCCCTCCACTTT.

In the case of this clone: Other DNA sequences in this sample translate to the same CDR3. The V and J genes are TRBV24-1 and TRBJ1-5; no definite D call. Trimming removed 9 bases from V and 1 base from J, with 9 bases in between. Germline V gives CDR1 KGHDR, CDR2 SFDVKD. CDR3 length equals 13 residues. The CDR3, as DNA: TGTGCCACCGCCCGGTCAAGCAATCAGCCCCAGCATTTT. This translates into CATARSSNQPQHF.

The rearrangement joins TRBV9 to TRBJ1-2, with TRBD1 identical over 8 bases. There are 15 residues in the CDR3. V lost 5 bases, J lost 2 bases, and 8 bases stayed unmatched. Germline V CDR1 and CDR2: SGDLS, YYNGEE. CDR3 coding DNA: TGTGCCAGCAGTGCAACAGGGGGATCAAACTATGGCTACACCTTC. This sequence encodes CASSATGGSNYGYTF.

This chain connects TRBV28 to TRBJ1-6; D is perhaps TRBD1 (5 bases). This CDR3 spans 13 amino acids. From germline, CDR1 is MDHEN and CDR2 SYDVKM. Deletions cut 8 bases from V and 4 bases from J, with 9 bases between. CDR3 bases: TGTGCCAGCCAGACAGTTTATAATTCACCCCTCCACTTT. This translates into CASQTVYNSPLHF.

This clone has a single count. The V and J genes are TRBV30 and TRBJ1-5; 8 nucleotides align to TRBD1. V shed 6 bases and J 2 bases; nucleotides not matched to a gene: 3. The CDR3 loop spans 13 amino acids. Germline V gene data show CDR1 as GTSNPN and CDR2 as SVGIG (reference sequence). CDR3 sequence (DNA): TGTGCCTGCCAGACAGGGGGCAATCAGCCCCAGCATTTT. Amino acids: CACQTGGNQPQHF.

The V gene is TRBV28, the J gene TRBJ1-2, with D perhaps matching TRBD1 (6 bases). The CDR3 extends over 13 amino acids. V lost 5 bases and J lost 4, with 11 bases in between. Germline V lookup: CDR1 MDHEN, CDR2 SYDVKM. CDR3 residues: CASSRQEIYGYTF. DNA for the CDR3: TGTGCCAGCAGTCGACAGGAGATCTATGGCTACACCTTC.

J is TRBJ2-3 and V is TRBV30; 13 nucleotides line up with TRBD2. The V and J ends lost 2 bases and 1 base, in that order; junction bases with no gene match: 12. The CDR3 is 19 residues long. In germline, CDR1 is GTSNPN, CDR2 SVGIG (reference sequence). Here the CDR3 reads CAWSRGLAGVIGGTDTQYF. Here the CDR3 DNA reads TGTGCCTGGAGTCGCGGACTAGCGGGAGTGATAGGAGGCACAGATACGCAGTATTTT.

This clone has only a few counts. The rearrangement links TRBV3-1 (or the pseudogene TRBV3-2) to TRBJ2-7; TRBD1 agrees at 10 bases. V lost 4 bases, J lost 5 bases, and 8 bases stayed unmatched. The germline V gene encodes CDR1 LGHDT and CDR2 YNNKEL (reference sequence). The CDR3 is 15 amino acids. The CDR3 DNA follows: TGTGCCAGCAGCCTTTCGACAGGGGGCGGCCACGAGCAGTACTTC. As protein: CASSLSTGGGHEQYF.

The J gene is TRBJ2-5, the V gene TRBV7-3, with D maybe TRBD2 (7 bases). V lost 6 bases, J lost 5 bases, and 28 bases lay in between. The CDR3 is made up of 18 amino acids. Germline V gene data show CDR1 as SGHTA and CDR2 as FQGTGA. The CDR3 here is CASSSPPERGGDNETQYF. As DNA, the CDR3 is TGTGCCAGCAGTTCCCCCCCCGAAAGGGGGGGAGACAATGAGACCCAGTACTTC.

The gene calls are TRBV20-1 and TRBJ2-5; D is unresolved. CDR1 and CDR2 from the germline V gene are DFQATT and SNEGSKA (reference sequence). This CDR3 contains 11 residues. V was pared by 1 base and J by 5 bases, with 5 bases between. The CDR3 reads CSARVMETQYF. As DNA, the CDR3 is TGCAGTGCTAGAGTCATGGAGACCCAGTACTTC.